The source of this TCR beta chain is a study of OX40 agonist ivuxolimab in advanced cancers. Study findings and constraints: Expanded clones tended on average to be more numerous among CD8+ T cells than CD4+.

Generated by immunoSEQ multiplex PCR, the TCRdb table keeps only in-frame clones and is missing some. The table records roughly 35,000 clones, 86% of them present only once. About this clone: The antigen is undetermined.

The germline V and J ends were trimmed by 3 bases and 2 bases, with 5 bases remaining between them. Germline V gives CDR1 MNHNS, CDR2 SASEGT. This CDR3 has 14 amino acids. V and J are TRBV6-1 and TRBJ1-6; D possibly corresponds to TRBD1 (5 bases). The sample here was CD4+ or CD8+ T cells sorted from blood, taken in a trial of the OX40 agonist ivuxolimab. The receptor's source is an adult with an advanced solid tumor such as melanoma, head and neck, liver or kidney cancer. This chain's CDR3 is CASSEDTYNSPLHF. The CDR3 DNA sequence: TGTGCCAGCAGTGAGGACACCTATAATTCACCCCTCCACTTT.